These 30 T cell receptor beta chains came from one sample sequenced in a study of blood T cell repertoires in COVID-19 (dated by TCRdb to 2020 to 2021). Library creation used the immunoSEQ multiplex PCR assay. Sourced from immuneACCESS, this table was stored by TCRdb with only in-frame sequences that have V and J called. A share of the clones is absent; for the studies checked, an unresolved V gene accounts for under half, and the remainder has no known explanation. Counted in this sample were about 69,000 clones; 80% to 90% of them appeared once. The biggest ten clones account for roughly 5% of the sample. Material for sequencing was peripheral blood. The receptors shown here come from a woman in her forties or fifties with active COVID-19.

The rearrangement joins TRBV9 to TRBJ2-1, with a possible D match to TRBD2 (5 bases). Germline CDR1 reads SGDLS; CDR2 reads YYNGEE. Trimming took off 3 bases at V and 6 bases at J, with 10 bases between the two ends. This CDR3 comprises 13 residues. DNA for the CDR3: TGTGCCAGCAGCGGACTATTCTTCAATGAGCAGTTCTTC. It is translated as CASSGLFFNEQFF. The full variable domain, its missing parts supplied by reference TRBV9 and TRBJ2-1, is DSGVTQTPKHLITATGQRVTLRCSPRSGDLSVYWYQQSLDQGLQFLIQYYNGEERAKGNILERFSAQQFPDLHSELNLSSLELGDSALYFCASSGLFFNEQFFGPGTRLTVL.

This sequence joins TRBV5-1 and TRBJ2-1, with 13 positions matching TRBD2. J was trimmed by 6 bases and V by 4 bases; bases with no gene match: 4. The germline CDR1 and CDR2 sequences are SGHRS and YFSETQ. This CDR3 spans 15 amino acids. The CDR3 DNA is TGCGCCAGCAGCCGGACTAGCGGGAGAAGCAATGAGCAGTTCTTC. The encoded protein is CASSRTSGRSNEQFF.

This clone was seen a handful of times. This chain links TRBV28 with TRBJ1-2; no reliable D call. CDR1 is MDHEN and CDR2 is SYDVKM in the germline V gene. The CDR3 runs 13 residues. V lost 8 bases and J 4 bases, leaving 14 bases between the germline ends. CDR3 loop: CASRPRGAYGYTF. CDR3 sequence (DNA): TGTGCCAGCCGTCCCCGGGGTGCCTATGGCTACACCTTC.

There are a few counts of this clone. The chain is built from TRBV27 and TRBJ2-7, with D perhaps TRBD2 (6 bases). V was clipped by 10 bases and J by 3 bases, with 19 bases between them. Per germline, CDR1 MNHEY and CDR2 SMNVEV (reference sequence). The CDR3 runs 14 residues. The CDR3 protein is CATSPLGLNYEQYF. The CDR3 DNA is TGTGCCACCAGCCCTTTGGGACTCAACTACGAGCAGTACTTC.

V gene TRBV4-1 combines with J gene TRBJ2-1; 13 bases fit TRBD2. The V gene end was trimmed by 6 bases and the J gene end by 10 bases; junction bases not matched to a gene: 6. This CDR3 has 14 amino acids. In germline, CDR1 is MGHRA, CDR2 YSYEKL. The CDR3 bases are TGCGCCAGCAGAGGACTAGCGGGAGTGGGGGAGCAGTTCTTC. Encoded protein: CASRGLAGVGEQFF.

This clone was counted once. This chain uses TRBV18 with TRBJ2-5; TRBD1 agrees at 8 bases. There are 15 residues in the CDR3. V shed 3 bases, J shed 5 bases, and the junction held 8 bases outside the gene matches. The germline V gene has CDR1 KGHSH and CDR2 LQKENI. In nucleotides, the CDR3 is TGTGCCAGCTCACCGGGACAGGTGACGTCTGAGACCCAGTACTTC. Translating gives CASSPGQVTSETQYF. The full variable domain, its missing parts supplied by reference TRBV18 and TRBJ2-5, is NAGVMQNPRHLVRRRGQEARLRCSPMKGHSHVYWYRQLPEEGLKFMVYLQKENIIDESGMPKERFSAEFPKEGPSILRIQQVVRGDSAAYFCASSPGQVTSETQYFGPGTRLLVL.

The gene calls are TRBV7-9 and TRBJ1-4; the D is unclear. CDR3 length: 15 residues. Trimming shortened V by 5 bases and J by 8 bases, and 18 bases separated the two germline ends. The germline gives CDR1 SEHNR, CDR2 FQNEAQ (reference sequence). CDR3 protein: CASSPERVLREKLFF. CDR3 DNA sequence: TGTGCCAGCAGCCCAGAGAGGGTGCTGAGGGAAAAACTGTTTTTT.

This chain links TRBV4-1 with TRBJ1-1, with D unresolved. V was shortened by 1 base and J by 6 bases, with 12 bases between the two germline ends. The CDR3 is 14 residues long. Germline assignment: CDR1 MGHRA and CDR2 YSYEKL. CDR3: CASSQGNNRAEAFF. CDR3 bases: TGCGCCAGCAGCCAAGGGAACAACCGGGCTGAAGCTTTCTTT.

This chain links TRBV10-1 with TRBJ1-1, with 8 bases fitting TRBD1. This CDR3 region has 14 residues. CDR1 and CDR2 from the germline V gene are WNHNN and SYGVQD (reference sequence). V dropped 11 bases and J dropped 3; count of bases not matched to a gene: 11. The CDR3 DNA follows: TGCGCCGGGACACAACAGGGGGTGCACACTGAAGCTTTCTTT. Translated, it gives CAGTQQGVHTEAFF.

This rearrangement joins TRBV28 to TRBJ1-5; D gene uncertain. The germline gives CDR1 MDHEN, CDR2 SYDVKM. With 4 bases removed from V and 3 bases from J, the gap between germline ends came to 13 bases. There are 15 residues in the CDR3. Written as DNA, the CDR3 is TGTGCCAGCAGTTCGCCACAGTTTTACAATCAGCCCCAGCATTTT. This encodes CASSSPQFYNQPQHF.

The rearrangement links TRBV7-2 to TRBJ2-3; 9 bases are shared with TRBD2. The V and J ends lost 3 bases and 2 bases, in that order; junction bases with no gene match: 3. Germline values: CDR1 SGHTA, CDR2 FQGNSA. This CDR3 has 15 residues. CDR3 bases: TGTGCCAGCAGCTTGGGACTAGCTTACACAGATACGCAGTATTTT. Its protein product is CASSLGLAYTDTQYF.

The J gene is TRBJ2-5, the V gene TRBV11-2; tentatively, D is TRBD1 (6 bases). The CDR3 runs 14 residues. CDR1 SGHAT and CDR2 FQNNGV come from the germline V gene. Trimming removed 5 bases at V and 2 bases at J, with 12 bases between. This chain's CDR3 is CASSRSTGQETQYF. CDR3 bases: TGTGCCAGCAGCAGATCGACAGGTCAAGAGACCCAGTACTTC.

The rearrangement links TRBV18 to TRBJ2-5; TRBD1 aligns across 8 bases. CDR1 is KGHSH and CDR2 is LQKENI in the germline V gene. The junction had 8 bases not matched to a gene; V was cut back by 3 bases and J by 5 bases. The CDR3 sequence is 15 residues long. CDR3 in DNA: TGTGCCAGCTCACCTGACAACAGGGGGAGTGAGACCCAGTACTTC. Protein: CASSPDNRGSETQYF.

The table lists this clone with a count of one. The chain employs TRBV11-2 and TRBJ1-1, with no clear D. This CDR3 region has 12 residues. CDR1 SGHAT and CDR2 FQNNGV come from the germline V gene. The V end lost 3 bases, the J end lost 3 bases, and 5 bases lay between the germline ends. The CDR3 reads CASSFPYTEAFF. In DNA form, the CDR3 reads TGTGCCAGCAGCTTCCCCTACACTGAAGCTTTCTTT. Full variable domain (missing parts from reference TRBV11-2 and TRBJ1-1): EAGVAQSPRYKIIEKRQSVAFWCNPISGHATLYWYQQILGQGPKLLIQFQNNGVVDDSQLPKDRFSAERLKGVDSTLKIQPAKLEDSAVYLCASSFPYTEAFFGQGTRLTVV.

This chain connects TRBV20-1 to TRBJ2-1; 7 bases map to TRBD1. The CDR3 length is 11 residues. Germline trimming cut 6 bases from V and 9 bases from J; bases unmatched to any gene: 5. Germline V gene data show CDR1 as DFQATT and CDR2 as SNEGSKA (reference sequence). In DNA, the CDR3 is TGCAGTGCAGAACAGGGGTTTGAGCAGTTCTTC. Translation: CSAEQGFEQFF.

The chain uses TRBV24-1 and TRBJ2-3, with D possibly TRBD2 on 5 matching bases. V shed 4 bases and J shed 2 bases, with 9 bases lying between them. The germline CDR1 and CDR2 sequences are KGHDR and SFDVKD. The CDR3 spans 14 residues. The CDR3 region has the DNA TGTGCCACCAGTGAAGCTAGCCACACAGATACGCAGTATTTT. Translating it yields CATSEASHTDTQYF.

The chain carries TRBV28 and TRBJ2-7; D remains ambiguous. The V gene lost 1 base and the J gene lost 0 bases, with 7 bases spanning the gap. The CDR3 is made up of 14 amino acids. From germline, CDR1 is MDHEN and CDR2 SYDVKM. CDR3 nucleotide sequence: TGTGCCAGCAGTTTATTTCCCTCCTCCTACGAGCAGTACTTC. The encoded protein is CASSLFPSSYEQYF.

This chain links TRBV11-2 with TRBJ2-1, with 10 bases that match TRBD1. The CDR3 is 15 amino acids. Germline CDR1 reads SGHAT; CDR2 reads FQNNGV. With V trimmed by 7 bases and J by 7 bases, 10 bases remained unmatched. CDR3 bases: TGTGCCAGCATTTGGGGACAGGGGATTGGGAATGAGCAGTTCTTC. Translating gives CASIWGQGIGNEQFF.

The V and J genes are TRBV7-7 and TRBJ2-7; D may be TRBD2 (6 bases). The CDR3 is 13 amino acids. CDR1 and CDR2 from the germline V gene are SSHAT and FNYEAQ (reference sequence). The CDR3 protein is CATARGRLDEQYF. The CDR3 bases are TGTGCTACCGCCCGGGGGAGGTTGGACGAGCAGTACTTC. The complete variable domain, with remaining parts taken from reference TRBV7-7 and TRBJ2-7, reads GAGVSQSPRYKVTKRGQDVTLRCDPISSHATLYWYQQALGQGPEFLTYFNYEAQPDKSGLPSDRFSAERPEGSISTLTIQRTEQRDSAMYRCATARGRLDEQYFGPGTRLTVT.

V is TRBV28 and J is TRBJ1-5; a possible D gene is TRBD1 (5 bases). The CDR3 totals 13 residues. Between the trimmed V and J ends, which lost 6 bases and 4 bases, there was a span of 10 bases. Germline V gene data show CDR1 as MDHEN and CDR2 as SYDVKM. The CDR3 sequence: CASSLGENQPQHF. CDR3 DNA sequence: TGTGCCAGCAGCCTAGGGGAAAATCAGCCCCAGCATTTT.

The chain recombines TRBV19 with TRBJ1-5; D ambiguous. With 1 base removed from V and 4 bases from J, the gap between germline ends came to 8 bases. The CDR3 is 14 amino acids. Per germline, CDR1 LNHDA and CDR2 SQIVND (reference sequence). The chain's CDR3 is CASSIAVWNQPQHF. CDR3 nucleotides: TGTGCCAGTAGTATAGCGGTTTGGAATCAGCCCCAGCATTTT.

This chain joins TRBV7-9 and TRBJ2-5, with D possibly matching TRBD2 (7 bases). V lost 1 base to trimming and J lost 5 bases, with 23 bases between them. This CDR3 region has 18 residues. Germline CDR1 and CDR2: SEHNR and FQNEAQ (reference sequence). CDR3 region: CASSLGSWPRGARETQYF. The CDR3 coding sequence is TGTGCCAGCAGCTTAGGAAGCTGGCCCCGGGGGGCTCGGGAGACCCAGTACTTC.

The V call is TRBV28, the J call TRBJ1-2, with D unclear. The V and J ends lost 6 bases and 4 bases respectively, with 9 bases between them. CDR1 is MDHEN, CDR2 SYDVKM, per germline. CDR3 length equals 12 residues. CDR3 nucleotides: TGTGCCAGCAGCGCGGGAGTCTATGGCTACACCTTC. Its translation is CASSAGVYGYTF.

Only one count was recorded for this clone. The J gene is TRBJ1-1, the V gene TRBV29-1, with 8 positions matching TRBD1. The V segment lost 4 bases and the J segment 0 bases; nucleotides outside the gene matches: 4. The CDR3 is made up of 14 amino acids. Germline V lookup: CDR1 SQVTM, CDR2 ANQGSEA. CDR3 DNA: TGCAGCGTTGCTACAGGGGGAATGAACACTGAAGCTTTCTTT. The encoded protein is CSVATGGMNTEAFF.

This chain connects TRBV19 to TRBJ1-6, with 11 bases lining up with TRBD1. The junction had 8 bases not matched to a gene; V was cut back by 7 bases and J by 9 bases. The germline gives CDR1 LNHDA, CDR2 SQIVND (reference sequence). This CDR3 comprises 15 residues. The CDR3 here is CASNSLGTGGSPLHF. Written as DNA, the CDR3 is TGTGCCAGTAATAGTCTTGGGACAGGGGGTTCACCCCTCCACTTT.

The rearrangement joins TRBV11-2 to TRBJ1-3; no definite D call. CDR1 and CDR2 (germline): SGHAT, FQNNGV. The CDR3 covers 11 residues. The ends were cut back, 9 bases at V and 4 bases at J, with 7 bases in the middle. CDR3 nucleotides: TGTGCCAGTCGCGCGGGAAACACCATATATTTT. Amino acid sequence: CASRAGNTIYF.

The chain uses TRBV5-1 and TRBJ2-5, with a tentative D call TRBD1 (5 bases). Germline lookup yields CDR1 SGHRS and CDR2 YFSETQ. The V gene lost 0 bases and the J gene lost 4 bases, with 13 bases spanning the gap. The CDR3 totals 15 residues. In nucleotides, the CDR3 is TGCGCCAGCAGCTTGGTCCAGGGAAGTGCAGAGACCCAGTACTTC. This sequence encodes CASSLVQGSAETQYF. The full variable domain, rest sourced from reference TRBV5-1 and TRBJ2-5, is KAGVTQTPRYLIKTRGQQVTLSCSPISGHRSVSWYQQTPGQGLQFLFEYFSETQRNKGNFPGRFSGRQFSNSRSEMNVSTLELGDSALYLCASSLVQGSAETQYFGPGTRLLVL.

In its sample, this clone was seen a few times. V is TRBV9 and J is TRBJ2-2; 7 bases match TRBD2. The CDR3 covers 15 residues. Germline CDR1 reads SGDLS; CDR2 reads YYNGEE. Trimming at V came to 4 bases and at J to 5 bases, leaving 8 bases not matched to a gene. CDR3 protein: CASSPRRRGTGELFF. The CDR3 DNA follows: TGTGCCAGCAGCCCTCGGAGGCGGGGGACCGGGGAGCTGTTTTTT. The full variable domain, in which reference TRBV9 and TRBJ2-2 provide the parts outside the CDR3, is DSGVTQTPKHLITATGQRVTLRCSPRSGDLSVYWYQQSLDQGLQFLIQYYNGEERAKGNILERFSAQQFPDLHSELNLSSLELGDSALYFCASSPRRRGTGELFFGEGSRLTVL.

The rearrangement links TRBV27 to TRBJ1-5, with D unresolved. The V and J ends lost 5 bases and 0 bases respectively, with 23 bases between them. Germline loops: CDR1 MNHEY, CDR2 SMNVEV (reference sequence). This CDR3 has 19 residues. The CDR3 reads CASSPVGLGGPYSNQPQHF. CDR3 sequence (DNA): TGTGCCAGCAGTCCGGTGGGCTTGGGAGGACCTTATAGCAATCAGCCCCAGCATTTT.

J is TRBJ2-1 and V is TRBV3-1 (or the pseudogene TRBV3-2); D remains unclear. CDR1 is LGHDT, CDR2 YNNKEL, per germline (reference sequence). V lost 4 bases and J lost 5, with 3 bases in between. The CDR3 extends over 11 amino acids. CDR3 bases: TGTGCCAGCAGCCTTAACAATGAGCAGTTCTTC. Translation: CASSLNNEQFF.